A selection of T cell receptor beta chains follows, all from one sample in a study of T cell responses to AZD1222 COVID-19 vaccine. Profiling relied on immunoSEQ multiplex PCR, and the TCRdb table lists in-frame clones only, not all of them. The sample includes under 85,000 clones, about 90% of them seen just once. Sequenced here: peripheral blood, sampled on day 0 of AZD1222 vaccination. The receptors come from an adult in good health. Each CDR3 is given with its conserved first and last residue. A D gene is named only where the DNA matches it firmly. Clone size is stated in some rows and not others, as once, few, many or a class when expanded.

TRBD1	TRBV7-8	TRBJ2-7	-	CASSTAGTGGMQYF	TGTGCCAGCAGCACTGCCGGGACAGGGGGAATGCAGTACTTC
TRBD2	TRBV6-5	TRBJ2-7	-	CASTWTSGSLYEQYF	TGTGCCAGCACGTGGACTAGCGGGAGTTTGTACGAGCAGTACTTC
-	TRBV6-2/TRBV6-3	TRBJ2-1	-	CASSYFYNEQFF	TGTGCCAGCAGTTATTTTTACAATGAGCAGTTCTTC
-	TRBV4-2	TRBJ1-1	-	CASSQNPLRSGDEAFF	TGTGCCAGCAGCCAAAACCCCCTCAGGTCCGGGGATGAAGCTTTCTTT
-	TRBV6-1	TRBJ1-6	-	CASSEEGLYSPLHF	TGTGCCAGCAGTGAGGAGGGTTTATATTCACCCCTCCACTTT
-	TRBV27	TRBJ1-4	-	CASSPGTNEKLFF	TGTGCCAGCAGCCCAGGGACGAATGAAAAACTGTTTTTT
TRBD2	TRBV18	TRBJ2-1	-	CASSPSEVTSGYNEQFF	TGTGCCAGCTCACCATCGGAAGTGACTAGCGGTTACAATGAGCAGTTCTTC
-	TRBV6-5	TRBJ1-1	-	CASSYSAGWTEAFF	TGTGCCAGCAGTTACTCTGCGGGCTGGACTGAAGCTTTCTTT
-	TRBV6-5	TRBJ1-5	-	CASSRGTHQPQHF	TGTGCCAGCAGTCGAGGGACCCATCAGCCCCAGCATTTT
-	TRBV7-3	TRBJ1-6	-	CASSLTQGSPLHF	TGTGCCAGCAGCTTAACCCAGGGATCACCCCTCCACTTT
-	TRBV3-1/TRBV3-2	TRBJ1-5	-	CASSQGGRAQHF	TGTGCCAGCAGCCAAGGGGGGAGGGCCCAGCATTTT
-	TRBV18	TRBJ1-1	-	CASSPAGLNTEAFF	TGTGCCAGCTCCCCGGCGGGATTAAACACTGAAGCTTTCTTT
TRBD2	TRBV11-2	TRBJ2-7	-	CASSNTGGQLREQYF	TGTGCCAGCAGCAATACGGGAGGGCAATTGCGGGAGCAGTACTTC
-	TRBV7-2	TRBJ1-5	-	CASSLVTGNNQPQHF	TGTGCCAGCAGCTTAGTCACAGGGAACAATCAGCCCCAGCATTTT
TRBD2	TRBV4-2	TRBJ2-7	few	CASSQDPSGTPYEQYF	TGTGCCAGCAGCCAAGATCCTAGCGGGACCCCCTACGAGCAGTACTTC
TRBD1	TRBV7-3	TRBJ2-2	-	CASSLMAGGTGELFF	TGTGCCAGCAGCTTAATGGCAGGGGGAACCGGGGAGCTGTTTTTT
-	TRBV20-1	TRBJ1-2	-	CSASRPTGGGYTF	TGCAGTGCTAGTCGGCCGACTGGTGGGGGCTACACCTTC
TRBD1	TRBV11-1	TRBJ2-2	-	CASSLLGQGAAGELFF	TGTGCCAGCAGCTTATTAGGGCAGGGGGCGGCCGGGGAGCTGTTTTTT
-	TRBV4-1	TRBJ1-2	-	CASSQDGQDPSYGYTF	TGCGCCAGCAGCCAAGATGGGCAGGATCCCTCCTATGGCTACACCTTC
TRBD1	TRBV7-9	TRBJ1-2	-	CASRAGTANYGYTF	TGTGCCAGCAGAGCTGGGACAGCCAACTATGGCTACACCTTC
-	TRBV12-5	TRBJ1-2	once	CASGGRGATDSHGYTF	TGTGCTAGTGGAGGCCGGGGGGCGACCGACTCCCATGGCTACACCTTC
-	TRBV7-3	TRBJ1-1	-	CASSPQGGSEAFF	TGTGCCAGCAGCCCACAGGGTGGGTCTGAAGCTTTCTTT
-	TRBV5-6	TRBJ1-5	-	CASSLAGRGGNQPQHF	TGTGCCAGCAGCTTGGCGGGCAGAGGGGGCAATCAGCCCCAGCATTTT
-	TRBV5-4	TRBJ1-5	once	CASSPGTGQPQHF	TGTGCCAGCAGCCCCGGCACGGGTCAGCCCCAGCATTTT
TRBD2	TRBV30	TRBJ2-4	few	CAWSNVGGGRASENIQYF	TGTGCCTGGTCTAACGTTGGTGGCGGGAGGGCCTCGGAAAACATTCAGTACTTC
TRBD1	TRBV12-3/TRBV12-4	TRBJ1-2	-	CASRGQSSYGYTF	TGTGCCAGCAGGGGACAGTCTTCTTATGGCTACACCTTC
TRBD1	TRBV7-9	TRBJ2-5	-	CASSFDRGQETQYF	TGTGCCAGCAGCTTCGACAGGGGCCAAGAGACCCAGTACTTC
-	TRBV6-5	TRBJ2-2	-	CASSSTGPTGELFF	TGTGCCAGCAGTTCCACGGGACCCACCGGGGAGCTGTTTTTT
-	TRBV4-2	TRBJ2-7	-	CASSQDSGDSGSYEQYF	TGTGCCAGCAGCCAAGATTCAGGGGACTCGGGCTCCTACGAGCAGTACTTC
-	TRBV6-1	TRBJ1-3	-	CASSERDRRVGGNTIYF	TGTGCCAGCAGTGAAAGGGACCGGAGGGTCGGAGGAAACACCATATATTTT
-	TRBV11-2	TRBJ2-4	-	CASSQVSGANIQYF	TGTGCCAGCAGCCAAGTTTCGGGGGCGAACATTCAGTACTTC
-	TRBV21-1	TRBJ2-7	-	CASRGGPYEQYF	TGTGCCAGCCGGGGAGGTCCTTACGAGCAGTACTTC
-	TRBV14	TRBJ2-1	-	CASSLGGSGAYNEQFF	TGTGCCAGCAGCCTGGGGGGATCAGGGGCCTACAATGAGCAGTTCTTC
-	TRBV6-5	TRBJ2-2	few	CASSYMSSGELFF	TGTGCCAGCAGTTACATGAGTAGCGGGGAGCTGTTTTTT
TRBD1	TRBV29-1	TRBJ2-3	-	CSVVPMGLGQGTDTQYF	TGCAGCGTCGTTCCAATGGGTTTGGGACAGGGGACAGATACGCAGTATTTT
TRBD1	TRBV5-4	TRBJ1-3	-	CASTRDRGTGNTIYF	TGTGCCAGCACCAGGGACAGGGGAACTGGAAACACCATATATTTT